This T cell receptor (beta chain) was captured in a study of brain T cells in children with intractable seizures. The germline gives CDR1 KGHDR, CDR2 SFDVKD. This CDR3 has 13 amino acids. The method was immunoSEQ multiplex PCR; TCRdb's version includes in-frame clones alone and lacks a portion of them. The sample lists fewer than 85,000 clones, just over 90% occurring once. A remark on this clone: The target antigen is unknown. Mismatch with germline at one junction end may stem from a read error.

Points from the study as a whole: Pre-surgery blood may have been undersampled, hiding some clones. Patients' HCMV serostatus was unknown; virus specificity rests on CDR3 similarity alone.

Surgery cases with the highest brain T cell transcript signatures were chosen for sequencing. Before surgery, patients took at least one anti-epileptic drug. The specimen was peripheral blood, collected at surgery. The chain combines TRBV24-1 with TRBJ1-6; possibly TRBD1 for D (6 bases). The source of this sequence is a boy under two years old with tuberous sclerosis and intractable seizures. CDR3 in DNA: TGTGCCCCCAGTGCCCAGGGGAATTCACCCCTCCACTTT. Residues: CAPSAQGNSPLHF.